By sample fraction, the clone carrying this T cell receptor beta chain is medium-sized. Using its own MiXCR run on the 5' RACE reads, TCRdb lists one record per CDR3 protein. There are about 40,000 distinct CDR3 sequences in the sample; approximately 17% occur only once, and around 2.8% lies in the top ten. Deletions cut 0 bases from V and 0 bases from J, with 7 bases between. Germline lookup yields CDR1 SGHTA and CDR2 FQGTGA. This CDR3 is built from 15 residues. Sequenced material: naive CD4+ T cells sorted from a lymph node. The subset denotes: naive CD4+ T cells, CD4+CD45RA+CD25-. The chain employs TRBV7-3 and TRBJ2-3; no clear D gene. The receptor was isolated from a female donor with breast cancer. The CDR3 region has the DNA TGTGCCAGCAGCTTAACGCACGGGAGCACAGATACGCAGTATTTT. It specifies CASSLTHGSTDTQYF.